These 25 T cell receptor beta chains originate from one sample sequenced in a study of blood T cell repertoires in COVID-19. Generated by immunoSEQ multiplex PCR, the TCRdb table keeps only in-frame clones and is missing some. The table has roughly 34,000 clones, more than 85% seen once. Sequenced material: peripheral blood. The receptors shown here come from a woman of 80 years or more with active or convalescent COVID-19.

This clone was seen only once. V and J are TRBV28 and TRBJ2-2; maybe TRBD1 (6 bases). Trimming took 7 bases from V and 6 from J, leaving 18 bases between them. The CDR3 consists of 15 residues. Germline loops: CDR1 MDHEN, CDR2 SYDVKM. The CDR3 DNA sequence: TGTGCCAGCAAAGCTCCGACAGGTAGCGCCGGGGAGCTGTTTTTT. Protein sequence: CASKAPTGSAGELFF.

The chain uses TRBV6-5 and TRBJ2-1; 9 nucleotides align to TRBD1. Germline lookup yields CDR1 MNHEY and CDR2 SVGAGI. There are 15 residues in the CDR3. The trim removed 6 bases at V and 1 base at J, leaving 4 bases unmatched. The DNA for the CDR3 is TGTGCCAGCAGAGACAGGGGGAGGTCCTACAATGAGCAGTTCTTC. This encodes CASRDRGRSYNEQFF.

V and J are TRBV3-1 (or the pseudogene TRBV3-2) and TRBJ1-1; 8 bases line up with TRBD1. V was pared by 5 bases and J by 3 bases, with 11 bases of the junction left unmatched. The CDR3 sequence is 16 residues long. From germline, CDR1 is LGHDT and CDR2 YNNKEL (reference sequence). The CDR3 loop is CASSRKPTGADTEAFF. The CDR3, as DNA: TGTGCCAGCAGCAGAAAACCGACAGGGGCGGACACTGAAGCTTTCTTT.

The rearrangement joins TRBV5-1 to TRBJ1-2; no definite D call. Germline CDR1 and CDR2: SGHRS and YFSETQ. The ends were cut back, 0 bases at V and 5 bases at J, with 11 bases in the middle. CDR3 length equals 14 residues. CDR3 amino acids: CASSLATAAYGYTF. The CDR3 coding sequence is TGCGCCAGCAGCTTGGCAACGGCGGCTTATGGCTACACCTTC.

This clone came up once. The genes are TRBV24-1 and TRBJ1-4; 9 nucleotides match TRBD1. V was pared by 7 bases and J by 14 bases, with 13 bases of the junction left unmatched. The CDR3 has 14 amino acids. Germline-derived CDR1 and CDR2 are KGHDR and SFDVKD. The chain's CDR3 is CATSAWTGVSGLFF. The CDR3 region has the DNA TGTGCCACCAGCGCCTGGACAGGGGTTAGCGGGCTGTTTTTT.

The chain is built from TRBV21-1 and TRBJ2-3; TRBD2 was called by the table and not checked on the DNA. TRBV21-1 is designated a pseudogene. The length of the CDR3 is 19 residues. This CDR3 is CASSRGKGSGATGTDTQYF. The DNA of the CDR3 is TGTGCCAGCAGCAGAGGAAAGGGAAGCGGGGCGACTGGCACAGATACGCAGTATTTT.

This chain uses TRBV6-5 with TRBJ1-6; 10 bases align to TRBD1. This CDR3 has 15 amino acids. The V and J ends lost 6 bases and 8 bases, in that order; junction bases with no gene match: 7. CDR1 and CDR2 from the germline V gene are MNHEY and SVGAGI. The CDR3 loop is CASRKKGTGDSPLHF. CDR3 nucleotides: TGTGCCAGCAGGAAAAAAGGGACAGGGGATTCACCCCTCCACTTT.

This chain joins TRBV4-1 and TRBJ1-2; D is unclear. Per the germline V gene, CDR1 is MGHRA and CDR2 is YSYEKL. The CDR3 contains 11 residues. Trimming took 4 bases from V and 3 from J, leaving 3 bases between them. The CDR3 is CASSPDYGYTF. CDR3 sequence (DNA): TGCGCCAGCAGCCCGGACTATGGCTACACCTTC.

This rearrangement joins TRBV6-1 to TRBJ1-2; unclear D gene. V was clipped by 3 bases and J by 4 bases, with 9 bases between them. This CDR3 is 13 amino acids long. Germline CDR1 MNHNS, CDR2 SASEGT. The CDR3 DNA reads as TGTGCCAGCAGTGATAGAGATGTCTATGGCTACACCTTC. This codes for CASSDRDVYGYTF.

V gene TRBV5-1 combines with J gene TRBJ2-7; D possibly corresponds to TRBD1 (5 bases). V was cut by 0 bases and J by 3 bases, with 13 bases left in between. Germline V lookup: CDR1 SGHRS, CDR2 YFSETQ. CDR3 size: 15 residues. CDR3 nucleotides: TGCGCCAGCAGCTTGGGCAGCAGGGTAGGCTACGAGCAGTACTTC. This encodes CASSLGSRVGYEQYF.

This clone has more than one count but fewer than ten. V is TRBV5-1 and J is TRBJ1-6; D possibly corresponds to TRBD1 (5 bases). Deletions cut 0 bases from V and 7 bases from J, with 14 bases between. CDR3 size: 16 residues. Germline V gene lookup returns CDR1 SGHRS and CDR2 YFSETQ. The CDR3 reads CASSLEGSLVNSPLHF. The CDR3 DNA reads TGCGCCAGCAGCTTGGAGGGGTCGTTGGTAAATTCACCCCTCCACTTT.

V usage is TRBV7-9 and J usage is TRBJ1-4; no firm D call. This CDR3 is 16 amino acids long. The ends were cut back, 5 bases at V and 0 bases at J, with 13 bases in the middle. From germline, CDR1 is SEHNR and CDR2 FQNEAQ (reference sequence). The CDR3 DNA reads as TGTGCCAGCAGCAGTAGGCGGGGTGCAACTAATGAAAAACTGTTTTTT. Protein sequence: CASSSRRGATNEKLFF.

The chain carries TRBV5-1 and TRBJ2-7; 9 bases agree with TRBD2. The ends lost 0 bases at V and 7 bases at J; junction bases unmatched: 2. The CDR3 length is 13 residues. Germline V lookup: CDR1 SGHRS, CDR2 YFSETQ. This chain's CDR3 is CASSLGGGGEQYF. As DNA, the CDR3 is TGCGCCAGCAGCTTGGGCGGGGGGGGAGAGCAGTACTTC. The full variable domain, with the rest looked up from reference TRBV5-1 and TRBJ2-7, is KAGVTQTPRYLIKTRGQQVTLSCSPISGHRSVSWYQQTPGQGLQFLFEYFSETQRNKGNFPGRFSGRQFSNSRSEMNVSTLELGDSALYLCASSLGGGGEQYFGPGTRLTVT.

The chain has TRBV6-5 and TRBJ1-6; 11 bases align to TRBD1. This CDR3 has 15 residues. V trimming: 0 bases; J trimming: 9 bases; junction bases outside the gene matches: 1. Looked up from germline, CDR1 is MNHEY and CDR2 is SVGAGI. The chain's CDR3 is CASSYSGTGGSPLHF. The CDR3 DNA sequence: TGTGCCAGCAGTTACTCGGGGACAGGGGGTTCACCCCTCCACTTT.

This CDR3 reads CASSYSDRDYEQYF. The DNA of the CDR3 is TGTGCCAGCAGTTACTCGGACAGAGACTACGAGCAGTACTTC. The V and J genes are TRBV6-5 and TRBJ2-7, with D tentatively TRBD1 (6 bases). This CDR3 has 14 residues. The V and J ends lost 0 bases and 3 bases respectively, with 9 bases between them. Per the germline V gene, CDR1 is MNHEY and CDR2 is SVGAGI.

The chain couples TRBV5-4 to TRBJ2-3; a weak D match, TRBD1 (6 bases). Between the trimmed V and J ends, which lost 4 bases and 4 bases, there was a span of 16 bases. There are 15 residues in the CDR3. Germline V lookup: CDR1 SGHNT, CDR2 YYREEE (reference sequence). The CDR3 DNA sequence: TGTGCCAGCAGCGGGGGCCCAGGGACGTCAGATACGCAGTATTTT. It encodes CASSGGPGTSDTQYF.

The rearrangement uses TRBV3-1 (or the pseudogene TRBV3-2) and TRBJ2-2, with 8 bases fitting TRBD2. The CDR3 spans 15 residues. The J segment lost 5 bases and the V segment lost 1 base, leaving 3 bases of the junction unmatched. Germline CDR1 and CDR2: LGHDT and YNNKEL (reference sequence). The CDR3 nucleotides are TGTGCCAGCAGCCAAGCGGGGGGGCAAACCGGGGAGCTGTTTTTT. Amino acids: CASSQAGGQTGELFF.

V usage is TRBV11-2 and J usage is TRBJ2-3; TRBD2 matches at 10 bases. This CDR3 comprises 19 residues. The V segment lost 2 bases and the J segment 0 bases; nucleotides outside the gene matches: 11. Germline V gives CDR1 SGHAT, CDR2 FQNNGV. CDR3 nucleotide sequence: TGTGCCAGCAGCTTACGTGGTAGCGGGGGGCGATCTAGCACAGATACGCAGTATTTT. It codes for CASSLRGSGGRSSTDTQYF.

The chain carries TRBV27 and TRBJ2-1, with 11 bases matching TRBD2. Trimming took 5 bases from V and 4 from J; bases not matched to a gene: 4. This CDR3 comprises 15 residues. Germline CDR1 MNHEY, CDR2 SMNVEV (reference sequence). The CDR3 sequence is CASSVTSGAYNEQFF. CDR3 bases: TGTGCCAGCAGTGTGACTAGCGGGGCGTACAATGAGCAGTTCTTC.

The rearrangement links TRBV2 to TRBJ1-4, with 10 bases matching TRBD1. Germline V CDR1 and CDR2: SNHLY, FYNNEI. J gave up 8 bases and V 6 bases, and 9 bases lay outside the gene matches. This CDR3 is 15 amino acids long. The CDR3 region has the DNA TGTGCCAGCAGCCCCGGACAGGGGGTATACGAAAAACTGTTTTTT. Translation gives CASSPGQGVYEKLFF. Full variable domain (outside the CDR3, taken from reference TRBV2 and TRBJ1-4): EPEVTQTPSHQVTQMGQEVILRCVPISNHLYFYWYRQILGQKVEFLVSFYNNEISEKSEIFDDQFSVERPDGSNFTLKIRSTKLEDSAMYFCASSPGQGVYEKLFFGSGTQLSVL.

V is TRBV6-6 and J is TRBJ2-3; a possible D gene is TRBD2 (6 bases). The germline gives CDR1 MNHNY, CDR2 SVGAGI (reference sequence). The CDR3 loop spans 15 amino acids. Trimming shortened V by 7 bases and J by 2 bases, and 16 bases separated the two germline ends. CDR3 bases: TGTGCCAGCACCTATACCGGGGGACCCACAGATACGCAGTATTTT. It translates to CASTYTGGPTDTQYF.

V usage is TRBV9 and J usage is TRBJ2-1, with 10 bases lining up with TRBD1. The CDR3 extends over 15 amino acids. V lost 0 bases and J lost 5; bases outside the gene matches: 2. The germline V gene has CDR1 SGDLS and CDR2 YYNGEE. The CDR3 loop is CASSVDGTGDNEQFF. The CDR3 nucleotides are TGTGCCAGCAGCGTAGACGGGACAGGGGACAATGAGCAGTTCTTC.

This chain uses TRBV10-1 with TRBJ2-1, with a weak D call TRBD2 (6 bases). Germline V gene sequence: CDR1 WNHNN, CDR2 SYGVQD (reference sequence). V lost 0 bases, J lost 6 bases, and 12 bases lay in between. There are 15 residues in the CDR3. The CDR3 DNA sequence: TGCGCCAGCAGTGAGTCCCCTGGCGGGGTCAATGAGCAGTTCTTC. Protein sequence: CASSESPGGVNEQFF.

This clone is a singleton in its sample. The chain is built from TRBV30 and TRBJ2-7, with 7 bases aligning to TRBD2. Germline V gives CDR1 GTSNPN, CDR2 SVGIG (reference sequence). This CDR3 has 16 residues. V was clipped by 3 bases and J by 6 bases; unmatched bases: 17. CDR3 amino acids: CAWRTSNCGGRCEQYF. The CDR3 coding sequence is TGTGCCTGGAGGACATCCAACTGCGGGGGAAGGTGCGAGCAGTACTTC.

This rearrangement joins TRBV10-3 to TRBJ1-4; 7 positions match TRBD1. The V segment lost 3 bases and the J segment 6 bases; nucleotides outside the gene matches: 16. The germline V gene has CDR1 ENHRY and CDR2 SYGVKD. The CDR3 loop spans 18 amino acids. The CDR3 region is CAISDSGTVGQSYEKLFF. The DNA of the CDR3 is TGTGCCATCAGTGATTCGGGGACGGTGGGACAGAGTTATGAAAAACTGTTTTTT.